A single sample is the source of the 24 T cell receptor beta chains below, sequenced in a study of CD8+CD57+ T cells in acquired aplastic anemia (dated 2018 in TCRdb). TCRdb records Illumina HiSeq 2000 as the sequencer. Profiling of TCR beta VDJ combinations and CDR3 sequences used genomic DNA as the template. TCRdb took the public reads, trimmed them with fastp at Q25, ran MiXCR for clone calling and kept in-frame beta chains. All rows with the same CDR3 protein become a single entry with the most common DNA and genes. The sample table shows roughly 58,000 distinct CDR3 sequences, and about 56% are seen once. About 2.5% of the sample is in the top ten clones. Material: sorted CD4+, CD8+, or CD8+CD57+ T cells (not recorded which) from PBMCs. The origin of the receptors is a human donor in good health, serving as a control.

This clonotype was picked up a small number of times. The chain uses TRBV29-1 and TRBJ1-3; D unclear. The V end was cut by 3 bases, the J end by 2 bases, with 2 bases between. This CDR3 is 11 amino acids long. CDR1 is SQVTM, CDR2 ANQGSEA, per germline. The CDR3 loop is CSVDAGNTIYF. In DNA form, the CDR3 reads TGCAGCGTTGATGCTGGAAACACCATATATTTT. Combining the CDR3 with reference TRBV29-1 and TRBJ1-3 gives the whole variable domain SAVISQKPSRDICQRGTSLTIQCQVDSQVTMMFWYRQQPGQSLTLIATANQGSEATYESGFVIDKFPISRPNLTFSTLTVSNMSPEDSSIYLCSVDAGNTIYFGEGSWLTVV.

This chain connects TRBV2 to TRBJ1-2; a possible D gene is TRBD1 (6 bases). Trimming left V 6 bases short and J 5 bases short, with 13 bases between. The CDR3 runs to 13 residues. Per the germline V gene, CDR1 is SNHLY and CDR2 is FYNNEI. The CDR3 sequence is CASRQNTGYGYTF. In DNA, the CDR3 is TGTGCCAGCAGGCAAAACACAGGGTATGGCTACACCTTC.

This chain joins TRBV10-3 and TRBJ1-5; D gene unclear. This CDR3 spans 12 amino acids. Germline assignment: CDR1 ENHRY and CDR2 SYGVKD. Trimming took 8 bases from V and 3 from J, leaving 8 bases between them. The CDR3 loop reads CAIGEFNQPQHF. CDR3 DNA: TGTGCCATCGGGGAATTCAATCAGCCCCAGCATTTT.

The chain couples TRBV2 to TRBJ2-2; D ambiguous. Germline CDR1 SNHLY, CDR2 FYNNEI. The CDR3 runs 16 residues. Trimming took off 7 bases at V and 0 bases at J, with 15 bases between the two ends. CDR3 DNA sequence: TGTGCCAGCAATCGACCCCTGACATCGAACACCGGGGAGCTGTTTTTT. Amino acid sequence: CASNRPLTSNTGELFF. The full variable domain, rest sourced from reference TRBV2 and TRBJ2-2, is EPEVTQTPSHQVTQMGQEVILRCVPISNHLYFYWYRQILGQKVEFLVSFYNNEISEKSEIFDDQFSVERPDGSNFTLKIRSTKLEDSAMYFCASNRPLTSNTGELFFGEGSRLTVL.

This clonotype was recorded only once. The genes are TRBV2 and TRBJ1-6; D not certain. The V gene's germline CDR1 is SNHLY and CDR2 FYNNEI. The CDR3 covers 14 residues. V dropped 2 bases and J dropped 6 bases, with 8 bases sitting between them. CDR3 region: CASSEWGSNSPLHF. Written as DNA, the CDR3 is TGTGCCAGCAGTGAATGGGGTTCTAATTCACCCCTCCACTTT.

The rearrangement uses TRBV19 and TRBJ1-5; D is ambiguous. The CDR3 sequence is 13 residues long. Germline V gene sequence: CDR1 LNHDA, CDR2 SQIVND (reference sequence). V lost 7 bases and J lost 4, with 11 bases in between. The CDR3 region has the DNA TGTGCCAGTACCTGGGATCCTAATCAGCCCCAGCATTTT. Protein product: CASTWDPNQPQHF.

In its sample, this clonotype ranks as medium-sized (0.01 to 0.1%). This chain links TRBV19 with TRBJ1-2; D unclear. The length of the CDR3 is 11 residues. The V gene's germline CDR1 is LNHDA and CDR2 SQIVND (reference sequence). V was clipped by 5 bases and J by 7 bases, with 8 bases between them. In DNA form, the CDR3 reads TGTGCCAGTAGTGTGAGCAGTGGCTACACCTTC. Translated, it gives CASSVSSGYTF. The full variable domain, in which reference TRBV19 and TRBJ1-2 provide the parts outside the CDR3, is DGGITQSPKYLFRKEGQNVTLSCEQNLNHDAMYWYRQDPGQGLRLIYYSQIVNDFQKGDIAEGYSVSREKKESFPLTVTSAQKNPTAFYLCASSVSSGYTFGSGTRLTVV.

The chain carries TRBV24-1 and TRBJ1-1, with D tentatively TRBD1 (5 bases). V was cut by 3 bases and J by 4 bases, with 14 bases left in between. CDR1 is KGHDR and CDR2 is SFDVKD in the germline V gene. The CDR3 extends over 15 amino acids. The CDR3 spells CATSDGTLSATEAFF. The CDR3 coding sequence is TGTGCCACCAGTGATGGGACGTTGTCGGCCACTGAAGCTTTCTTT.

This clonotype was counted ten times or more. The V gene is TRBV7-2, the J gene TRBJ2-7, with D hard to call. The CDR3 is 15 amino acids. Germline V gene data show CDR1 as SGHTA and CDR2 as FQGNSA. The ends were cut back, 0 bases at V and 5 bases at J, with 14 bases in the middle. The CDR3 reads CASSLAGLGWNEQYF. The CDR3 DNA reads TGTGCCAGCAGCTTAGCTGGGCTAGGCTGGAACGAGCAGTACTTC. The variable domain in full, with the rest retrieved from reference TRBV7-2 and TRBJ2-7, is GAGVSQSPSNKVTEKGKDVELRCDPISGHTALYWYRQSLGQGLEFLIYFQGNSAPDKSGLPSDRFSAERTGGSVSTLTIQRTQQEDSAVYLCASSLAGLGWNEQYFGPGTRLTVT.

Worth noting for this clonotype: With a much larger clone just one base away, this may be a read error. The V gene is TRBV28, the J gene TRBJ2-7; TRBD2 aligns across 12 bases. From germline, CDR1 is MDHEN and CDR2 SYDVKM. The CDR3 sequence is 15 residues long. The CDR3 region has the DNA TGTGCCCGCAGGGGGACTAGCGGGTCGTTCTACGAGCAGTACTTC. Translation gives CARRGTSGSFYEQYF.

The genes are TRBV5-1 and TRBJ2-7; TRBD1 or TRBD2 may be the D gene (5 bases each). Germline V lookup: CDR1 SGHRS, CDR2 YFSETQ. The CDR3 has 15 amino acids. Trimming cost V 4 bases and J 0 bases, with 14 bases left between them. The CDR3 DNA is TGCGCCAGCAGCATCGTCCCTGGGACCTCCTACGAGCAGTACTTC. It specifies CASSIVPGTSYEQYF.

This clonotype was picked up many times. In DNA form, the CDR3 reads TGTGCCAGTAGTGGGTCAGGTTCTGGGAGTCAGCCCCAGCATTTT. As protein: CASSGSGSGSQPQHF. The rearrangement uses TRBV19 and TRBJ1-5, with D uncertain. The CDR3 runs to 15 residues. The V end lost 5 bases, the J end lost 6 bases, and 17 bases lay between the germline ends. CDR1 is LNHDA and CDR2 is SQIVND in the germline V gene (reference sequence).

This clonotype was observed at least ten times. V and J are TRBV27 and TRBJ1-2, with 8 bases identical to TRBD1. The CDR3 runs 15 residues. The V and J ends lost 5 bases and 0 bases, in that order; junction bases with no gene match: 5. Per germline, CDR1 MNHEY and CDR2 SMNVEV (reference sequence). In nucleotides, the CDR3 is TGTGCCAGCAGTCTGCGACAGGGGACTAACTATGGCTACACCTTC. Encoded protein: CASSLRQGTNYGYTF.

The sample holds a few counts of this clonotype. It may be a read error: a sequence one base away is much more abundant. This chain joins TRBV6-5 and TRBJ2-7; perhaps D is TRBD1 or TRBD2 (5 bases each). CDR1 and CDR2 (germline): MNHEY, SVGAGI. The CDR3 sequence is 14 residues long. CDR3: CAGSYPGRTYEQYF. The CDR3, as DNA: TGTGCCGGCAGTTACCCGGGACGTACCTACGAGCAGTACTTC.

The chain links TRBV29-1 to TRBJ2-7, with TRBD1 matching over 8 bases. Losses at the gene ends were 0 bases for V and 6 bases for J; bases not matched to a gene: 1. The germline gives CDR1 SQVTM, CDR2 ANQGSEA. The CDR3 has 12 residues. CDR3 region: CSVEDTGGEQYF. The DNA for the CDR3 is TGCAGCGTTGAAGACACAGGGGGCGAGCAGTACTTC.

V usage is TRBV10-3 and J usage is TRBJ2-1; 10 bases align to TRBD2. Germline V lookup: CDR1 ENHRY, CDR2 SYGVKD. Trimming removed 6 bases from V and 7 bases from J; junction bases left unmatched: 6. The CDR3 runs to 14 residues. The CDR3 loop is CAIRALAGTNEQFF. In DNA, the CDR3 is TGTGCCATCAGGGCACTAGCGGGAACGAATGAGCAGTTCTTC.

This clonotype has a count of ten or more. In DNA form, the CDR3 reads TGTGCCAGCAGTTACTCTTCAGAAGGCAATCAGCCCCAGCATTTT. This translates into CASSYSSEGNQPQHF. The chain couples TRBV6-5 to TRBJ1-5; unclear D gene. V dropped 0 bases and J dropped 2 bases, with 8 bases sitting between them. Germline CDR1 and CDR2: MNHEY and SVGAGI. The CDR3 is 15 amino acids.

The chain combines TRBV30 with TRBJ1-5; D not certain. Germline V gives CDR1 GTSNPN, CDR2 SVGIG (reference sequence). CDR3 size: 17 residues. V dropped 2 bases and J dropped 1 base, with 18 bases sitting between them. The DNA for the CDR3 is TGTGCCTGGAGTCGAAACGACCGCGGGGTAAGCAATCAGCCCCAGCATTTT. It specifies CAWSRNDRGVSNQPQHF.

This chain links TRBV12-3 or TRBV12-4 with TRBJ1-1; D unclear. CDR3 length: 13 amino acids. V was pared by 1 base and J by 1 base, with 4 bases between. The CDR3 loop is CASSLGENTEAFF. The DNA of the CDR3 is TGTGCCAGCAGTTTAGGGGAGAACACTGAAGCTTTCTTT.

This chain connects TRBV19 to TRBJ1-1, with 8 nucleotides matching TRBD1. CDR1 is LNHDA and CDR2 is SQIVND in the germline V gene (reference sequence). V shed 5 bases, J shed 1 base, and the junction held 3 bases outside the gene matches. This CDR3 is built from 14 residues. The CDR3 bases are TGTGCCAGTAGTCCCCAGGGGGCGAACACTGAAGCTTTCTTT. It yields the protein CASSPQGANTEAFF.

The genes are TRBV29-1 and TRBJ1-2, with 9 bases matching TRBD1. Per the germline V gene, CDR1 is SQVTM and CDR2 is ANQGSEA. This CDR3 has 13 amino acids. The V and J ends lost 6 bases and 3 bases, in that order; junction bases with no gene match: 5. The CDR3, as DNA: TGCAGCGTCGGGACAGGGACAGACTATGGCTACACCTTC. Protein sequence: CSVGTGTDYGYTF. Full variable domain (rest looked up from reference TRBV29-1 and TRBJ1-2): SAVISQKPSRDICQRGTSLTIQCQVDSQVTMMFWYRQQPGQSLTLIATANQGSEATYESGFVIDKFPISRPNLTFSTLTVSNMSPEDSSIYLCSVGTGTDYGYTFGSGTRLTVV.

This clonotype was recorded at least ten times. The rearrangement joins TRBV5-1 to TRBJ2-2; possibly TRBD1 or TRBD2 for D (5 bases each). Germline CDR1 is SGHRS and CDR2 is YFSETQ. Between the trimmed V and J ends, which lost 0 bases and 3 bases, there was a span of 9 bases. The CDR3 consists of 15 residues. The CDR3 bases are TGCGCCAGCAGCTTGGGGGGGACGGACACCGGGGAGCTGTTTTTT. Translation: CASSLGGTDTGELFF.

V gene TRBV7-2 combines with J gene TRBJ2-7; possible D gene TRBD2, 6 bases. Trimming left V 5 bases short and J 5 bases short, with 16 bases between. In germline, CDR1 is SGHTA, CDR2 FQGNSA. The length of the CDR3 is 14 residues. The CDR3 loop is CASSLVGRLNEQYF. The DNA for the CDR3 is TGTGCCAGCAGCCTCGTGGGGAGGCTGAACGAGCAGTACTTC.

A few counts support this clonotype. The chain couples TRBV12-3 or TRBV12-4 to TRBJ1-2; perhaps TRBD1 as D (5 bases). With 4 bases removed from V and 1 base from J, the gap between germline ends came to 22 bases. CDR3 length: 18 residues. The CDR3 DNA sequence: TGTGCCAGCAGTTCCGCCAGCAGATGGGACGGGAATAACTATGGCTACACCTTC. This translates into CASSSASRWDGNNYGYTF.